These 29 T cell receptor beta chains were sequenced from one sample in a study of CD8+ T cells in alopecia areata. Sequencing used cDNA as its template, made by extracting RNA and reverse transcribing it. The table came from immunoSEQ multiplex PCR; TCRdb's copy has only in-frame clones and leaves some out. The repertoire includes over 100,000 clones, roughly three fifths of them detected once, and 9.5% to 15% sits in the top ten. The treatment was: oral pan-JAK inhibitor, 5-10 mg twice daily. Sequenced material: CD8+ T cells sorted from blood, taken at week 24, from a patient treated with tofacitinib. The origin of the receptors is a human donor with alopecia areata.

This clone turned up a few times. The chain combines TRBV29-1 with TRBJ2-1; a weak D match, TRBD1 (6 bases). With 4 bases removed from V and 1 base from J, the gap between germline ends came to 11 bases. Germline loops: CDR1 SQVTM, CDR2 ANQGSEA. The CDR3 length is 14 residues. CDR3 nucleotide sequence: TGCAGCGTTGGAGGGGGAAATTCCTACAATGAGCAGTTCTTC. It yields the protein CSVGGGNSYNEQFF.

The V and J genes are TRBV30 and TRBJ2-5; 8 bases match TRBD1. Germline CDR1 GTSNPN, CDR2 SVGIG (reference sequence). This CDR3 spans 13 amino acids. J lost 5 bases, V lost 5 bases, and 7 bases had no gene match. This chain's CDR3 is CAWGTGGRETQYF. CDR3 bases: TGTGCCTGGGGTACAGGGGGAAGGGAGACCCAGTACTTC.

The chain couples TRBV18 to TRBJ1-2; D not resolved. In germline, CDR1 is KGHSH, CDR2 LQKENI. The CDR3 covers 14 residues. With 4 bases removed from V and 6 bases from J, the gap between germline ends came to 15 bases. The CDR3 bases are TGTGCCAGCTCACGGGGTCACCCTCACGATGGCTACACCTTC. It is translated as CASSRGHPHDGYTF.

V gene TRBV7-3 combines with J gene TRBJ2-3; D gene uncertain. Looked up from germline, CDR1 is SGHTA and CDR2 is FQGTGA. V shed 3 bases and J shed 1 base, with 8 bases lying between them. The CDR3 covers 14 residues. CDR3 amino acids: CASSLLQGTDTQYF. The CDR3 nucleotides read TGTGCCAGCAGCTTGCTCCAGGGCACAGATACGCAGTATTTT. The whole variable domain, remainder taken from reference TRBV7-3 and TRBJ2-3, is GAGVSQTPSNKVTEKGKYVELRCDPISGHTALYWYRQSLGQGPEFLIYFQGTGAADDSGLPNDRFFAVRPEGSVSTLKIQRTERGDSAVYLCASSLLQGTDTQYFGPGTRLTVL.

The chain employs TRBV5-4 and TRBJ2-3; the D is unclear. Deletions cut 0 bases from V and 2 bases from J, with 10 bases between. The CDR3 sequence is 15 residues long. The germline V gene has CDR1 SGHNT and CDR2 YYREEE (reference sequence). The chain's CDR3 is CASSLGTRITDTQYF. DNA of the CDR3: TGTGCCAGCAGCTTGGGTACGCGGATCACAGATACGCAGTATTTT.

The V gene is TRBV13, the J gene TRBJ2-5; D unresolved. V was trimmed by 3 bases and J by 5 bases, leaving 13 bases between them. CDR3 length: 14 amino acids. Germline V gene data show CDR1 as PRHDT and CDR2 as FYEKMQ (reference sequence). The chain's CDR3 is CASSFGTGEETQYF. Here the CDR3 DNA reads TGTGCCAGCAGCTTCGGAACTGGAGAGGAGACCCAGTACTTC. The full variable domain, rest sourced from reference TRBV13 and TRBJ2-5, is AAGVIQSPRHLIKEKRETATLKCYPIPRHDTVYWYQQGPGQDPQFLISFYEKMQSDKGSIPDRFSAQQFSDYHSELNMSSLELGDSALYFCASSFGTGEETQYFGPGTRLLVL.

This sequence joins TRBV6-5 and TRBJ1-2; D is unresolved. Germline CDR1 and CDR2: MNHEY and SVGAGI. The V and J ends lost 2 bases and 3 bases respectively, with 10 bases between them. This CDR3 is built from 14 residues. CDR3: CASSYHLRDYGYTF. CDR3 DNA sequence: TGTGCCAGCAGTTACCATTTGCGGGACTATGGCTACACCTTC.

The chain combines TRBV2 with TRBJ1-1; D not certain. CDR3 size: 13 residues. The germline V and J ends were trimmed by 6 bases and 0 bases, with 8 bases remaining between them. Germline V CDR1 and CDR2: SNHLY, FYNNEI. The CDR3 bases are TGTGCCAGCAGCCAGACCGTGAACACTGAAGCTTTCTTT. Its protein is CASSQTVNTEAFF. Drawing the rest from reference TRBV2 and TRBJ1-1, the complete variable domain is EPEVTQTPSHQVTQMGQEVILRCVPISNHLYFYWYRQILGQKVEFLVSFYNNEISEKSEIFDDQFSVERPDGSNFTLKIRSTKLEDSAMYFCASSQTVNTEAFFGQGTRLTVV.

The chain joins TRBV5-1 to TRBJ2-7; TRBD1 matches at 8 bases. The junction had 6 bases not matched to a gene; V was cut back by 6 bases and J by 7 bases. The CDR3 is made up of 12 amino acids. The germline gives CDR1 SGHRS, CDR2 YFSETQ. The CDR3 DNA sequence: TGCGCCAGCACGGACAGGGTGGATGAGCAGTACTTC. It codes for CASTDRVDEQYF.

This chain connects TRBV6-1 to TRBJ1-2; weak D call: TRBD1 (6 bases). The CDR3 extends over 14 amino acids. Trimming pared 1 base from V and 6 bases from J, leaving 12 bases between. CDR1 and CDR2 from the germline V gene are MNHNS and SASEGT. The chain's CDR3 is CASSEDSQGDGYTF. DNA of the CDR3: TGTGCCAGCAGTGAAGATTCACAGGGAGATGGCTACACCTTC.

The gene calls are TRBV27 and TRBJ2-7, with TRBD1 matching over 10 bases. The CDR3 consists of 14 residues. CDR1 MNHEY and CDR2 SMNVEV come from the germline V gene (reference sequence). The J segment lost 3 bases and the V segment lost 6 bases, leaving 5 bases of the junction unmatched. In nucleotides, the CDR3 is TGTGCCAGCAGGGACGGGACAGGGGTCTACGAGCAGTACTTC. Translation: CASRDGTGVYEQYF.

This sequence joins TRBV27 and TRBJ2-2; D is unclear. V was trimmed by 3 bases and J by 10 bases, leaving 12 bases between them. The CDR3 is 13 residues long. Looked up from germline, CDR1 is MNHEY and CDR2 is SMNVEV (reference sequence). CDR3 protein: CASSLAGSVELFF. The CDR3 region has the DNA TGTGCCAGCAGTTTGGCCGGGTCCGTGGAGCTGTTTTTT.

This clone turned up a few times. CDR3 loop: CSVEGGLSIEETQYF. The CDR3 DNA sequence: TGCAGCGTTGAAGGGGGGTTAAGTATAGAAGAGACCCAGTACTTC. The genes are TRBV29-1 and TRBJ2-5; either TRBD1 or TRBD2 may supply D (5 bases each). The ends were cut back, 1 base at V and 3 bases at J, with 15 bases in the middle. CDR1 SQVTM and CDR2 ANQGSEA come from the germline V gene. CDR3 length: 15 amino acids. Full variable domain (rest looked up from reference TRBV29-1 and TRBJ2-5): SAVISQKPSRDICQRGTSLTIQCQVDSQVTMMFWYRQQPGQSLTLIATANQGSEATYESGFVIDKFPISRPNLTFSTLTVSNMSPEDSSIYLCSVEGGLSIEETQYFGPGTRLLVL.

A single count supports this clone. The chain links TRBV21-1 to TRBJ2-7; no check of the table's D call, TRBD1, against the DNA was made. TRBV21-1 is deemed a pseudogene. This CDR3 spans 16 amino acids. Written as DNA, the CDR3 is TGTGCCAGCAGCACTAAAAGCGGGACAGGGAAGGGCGAGCAGTACTTC. It yields the protein CASSTKSGTGKGEQYF.

The V and J genes are TRBV5-1 and TRBJ2-3, with 7 bases fitting TRBD1. Per the germline V gene, CDR1 is SGHRS and CDR2 is YFSETQ. CDR3 length: 16 amino acids. V lost 0 bases and J lost 2; bases outside the gene matches: 6. This chain's CDR3 is CASSLGQGLITDTQYF. CDR3 DNA: TGCGCCAGCAGCTTGGGACAGGGTCTAATCACAGATACGCAGTATTTT.

The genes are TRBV9 and TRBJ2-6, with D unclear. From germline, CDR1 is SGDLS and CDR2 YYNGEE. V was pared by 3 bases and J by 1 base, with 8 bases between. There are 15 residues in the CDR3. CDR3 sequence (DNA): TGTGCCAGCAGCGGGGCTCGGTCTGGGGCCAACGTCCTGACTTTC. This encodes CASSGARSGANVLTF.

In this sample, this clone turned up a few times. V is TRBV9 and J is TRBJ2-1, with 8 bases identical to TRBD2. Germline V lookup: CDR1 SGDLS, CDR2 YYNGEE. This CDR3 spans 15 amino acids. Trimming at V came to 3 bases and at J to 7 bases, leaving 9 bases not matched to a gene. CDR3 bases: TGTGCCAGCAGCGAACGGGGGGGCATTAAAAATGAGCAGTTCTTC. This gives the protein CASSERGGIKNEQFF.

V usage is TRBV2 and J usage is TRBJ2-7; D is ambiguous. V shed 1 base and J shed 0 bases, with 10 bases lying between them. The CDR3 extends over 15 amino acids. The germline CDR1 and CDR2 sequences are SNHLY and FYNNEI. CDR3 loop: CASSEGQDSSYEQYF. The CDR3 DNA sequence: TGTGCCAGCAGTGAAGGCCAGGATAGCTCCTACGAGCAGTACTTC.

V is TRBV5-1 and J is TRBJ2-7, with D unclear. This CDR3 contains 15 residues. Germline V CDR1 and CDR2: SGHRS, YFSETQ. Trimming removed 5 bases from V and 2 bases from J, with 17 bases in between. The CDR3, as DNA: TGCGCCAGCAGTCCTACACGAGAGGCCCCCTACGAGCAGTACTTC. Its translation is CASSPTREAPYEQYF.

The gene calls are TRBV4-3 and TRBJ2-7; D is possibly TRBD2 (6 bases). Germline CDR1 LGHNA, CDR2 YSLEER. Deletions cut 4 bases from V and 5 bases from J, with 12 bases between. The CDR3 contains 13 residues. The CDR3 protein is CASSPSGGDEQYF. The CDR3 DNA reads as TGCGCCAGCAGCCCATCTGGAGGGGACGAGCAGTACTTC.

J is TRBJ1-6 and V is TRBV5-1; D gene ambiguous. Germline CDR1 is SGHRS and CDR2 is YFSETQ. V was shortened by 4 bases and J by 10 bases, with 12 bases between the two germline ends. The CDR3 spans 13 residues. The CDR3 reads CASSEYPVSPLHF. In nucleotides, the CDR3 is TGCGCCAGCAGCGAATATCCAGTGTCACCCCTCCACTTT.

The chain uses TRBV13 and TRBJ1-3, with D uncertain. CDR1 and CDR2 from the germline V gene are PRHDT and FYEKMQ (reference sequence). The CDR3 spans 15 residues. V shed 5 bases and J shed 0 bases, with 11 bases lying between them. CDR3 loop: CASSPGPSSGNTIYF. CDR3 coding DNA: TGTGCCAGCAGCCCCGGCCCGAGCTCTGGAAACACCATATATTTT.

V gene TRBV7-9 combines with J gene TRBJ1-6, with D unclear. CDR3 size: 11 residues. Per the germline V gene, CDR1 is SEHNR and CDR2 is FQNEAQ (reference sequence). The ends were cut back, 8 bases at V and 10 bases at J, with 9 bases in the middle. The CDR3 loop is CASGLGSPLHF. The DNA of the CDR3 is TGTGCCAGCGGATTGGGCTCACCCCTCCACTTT.

With regard to this clone: Other nucleotide sequences in the sample specify the same CDR3. For the CDR3, the DNA is TGTGCCTGGAGTGTTCAGGGAAACCAGCCCCAGCATTTT. It specifies CAWSVQGNQPQHF. V usage is TRBV30 and J usage is TRBJ1-5; D might be TRBD1 (5 bases). V shed 0 bases and J shed 7 bases, with 10 bases lying between them. The CDR3 runs 13 residues. Looked up from germline, CDR1 is GTSNPN and CDR2 is SVGIG (reference sequence).

This clone was counted only a few times. This rearrangement joins TRBV29-1 to TRBJ2-2, with 8 bases aligning to TRBD1. CDR3 length: 14 amino acids. Trimming took 3 bases from V and 0 from J; bases not matched to a gene: 0. Germline lookup yields CDR1 SQVTM and CDR2 ANQGSEA. The CDR3 loop is CSVEDRANTGELFF. As DNA, the CDR3 is TGCAGCGTTGAGGACAGGGCGAACACCGGGGAGCTGTTTTTT.

The chain uses TRBV30 and TRBJ1-2; possible D gene TRBD1, 6 bases. The CDR3 extends over 14 amino acids. V was clipped by 3 bases and J by 5 bases, with 16 bases between them. Germline V gene sequence: CDR1 GTSNPN, CDR2 SVGIG (reference sequence). In nucleotides, the CDR3 is TGTGCCTGGAGAGGGGTCAGGGGTCCTTATGGCTACACCTTC. Its translation is CAWRGVRGPYGYTF. Variable domain in full (rest from reference TRBV30 and TRBJ1-2): SQTIHQWPATLVQPVGSPLSLECTVEGTSNPNLYWYRQAAGRGLQLLFYSVGIGQISSEVPQNLSASRPQDRQFILSSKKLLLSDSGFYLCAWRGVRGPYGYTFGSGTRLTVV.

The rearrangement joins TRBV2 to TRBJ2-6; 7 bases align to TRBD1. V lost 3 bases to trimming and J lost 1 base; unmatched junction nucleotides: 3. CDR3 length: 16 residues. Germline V gives CDR1 SNHLY, CDR2 FYNNEI. CDR3 sequence: CASSDSGQSGANVLTF. Here the CDR3 DNA reads TGTGCCAGCAGTGACTCGGGACAGTCTGGGGCCAACGTCCTGACTTTC.

This clone appeared a few times. The chain recombines TRBV27 with TRBJ2-3; maybe TRBD1 (7 bases). The CDR3 runs to 19 residues. The germline CDR1 and CDR2 sequences are MNHEY and SMNVEV (reference sequence). V shed 5 bases and J shed 1 base, with 25 bases lying between them. The CDR3 here is CASSPTRRQGLLGTDTQYF. In DNA form, the CDR3 reads TGTGCCAGCAGTCCCACCCGACGACAGGGACTCTTGGGCACAGATACGCAGTATTTT.

This clone has just a few counts. The chain joins TRBV29-1 to TRBJ2-3; 8 nucleotides agree with TRBD2. J lost 3 bases, V lost 6 bases, and 8 bases had no gene match. CDR3 length equals 14 residues. The V gene's germline CDR1 is SQVTM and CDR2 ANQGSEA. The CDR3 nucleotides read TGCAGCGTGGGGCGGGGGGACTCGACAGATACGCAGTATTTT. Translating it yields CSVGRGDSTDTQYF.